This T cell receptor (beta chain) was recovered during a study of blood T cell repertoires in COVID-19. Overall study: The cDNA or gDNA used as material had been derived from T cells, B-cell-depleted T cells, or PBMCs.

The J segment lost 0 bases and the V segment lost 6 bases, leaving 4 bases of the junction unmatched. This CDR3 has 14 residues. Germline CDR1 is MRHNA and CDR2 is SNTAGT. The method was immunoSEQ multiplex PCR; TCRdb's version includes in-frame clones alone and lacks a portion of them. Counted here are just under 45,000 clones, roughly four fifths occurring once; the ten biggest clones make up roughly two fifths. The sequenced material came from peripheral blood. The genes are TRBV6-4 and TRBJ1-1, with TRBD1 matching 7 bases. The TCR comes from a human donor in a cohort sampled during active COVID-19. CDR3 in DNA: TGTGCCAGCAGCGAACAGGGGTTGAACACTGAAGCTTTCTTT. Its protein product is CASSEQGLNTEAFF.